These 20 T cell receptor beta chains were sequenced from one sample in a study of blood T cell repertoires in COVID-19. Sequencing was performed with immunoSEQ multiplex PCR; in TCRdb, only in-frame clones are kept and a portion is missing. The data contain some 350,000 clones, over 75% of them seen just once; the ten biggest clones take up over 4.5%. Sequenced: PBMCs or T cells enriched from blood (not recorded which). The origin of the receptors is a man aged 30 to 39 who had recovered from COVID-19.

The chain carries TRBV10-3 and TRBJ2-7; TRBD2 matches at 7 bases. This CDR3 is 15 amino acids long. The germline CDR1 and CDR2 sequences are ENHRY and SYGVKD. The ends lost 4 bases at V and 3 bases at J; junction bases unmatched: 9. In DNA, the CDR3 is TGTGCCATCAGTGTTCTGGTGGGGGGGGACTACGAGCAGTACTTC. Its translation: CAISVLVGGDYEQYF.

The chain joins TRBV24-1 to TRBJ1-5; the match to TRBD1 covers 7 bases. In germline, CDR1 is KGHDR, CDR2 SFDVKD. The CDR3 has 13 amino acids. Unmatched junction bases numbered 5, after V lost 9 bases and J lost 4 bases. CDR3 protein: CATQGQLNQPQHF. The CDR3 DNA is TGTGCCACCCAGGGACAGCTTAATCAGCCCCAGCATTTT.

V is TRBV7-8 and J is TRBJ2-1, with 10 bases matching TRBD1. J lost 1 base, V lost 6 bases, and 3 bases had no gene match. The germline gives CDR1 SGHVS, CDR2 FQNEAQ. The CDR3 runs to 15 residues. CDR3 protein: CASRQGQGSYNEQFF. The CDR3 region has the DNA TGTGCCAGCAGACAGGGACAGGGGTCCTACAATGAGCAGTTCTTC.

The J gene is TRBJ1-2, the V gene TRBV7-9; D remains unclear. Germline loops: CDR1 SEHNR, CDR2 FQNEAQ (reference sequence). V lost 1 base to trimming and J lost 4 bases, with 13 bases between them. CDR3 size: 15 residues. The CDR3 protein is CASSLGSQWSYGYTF. The DNA of the CDR3 is TGTGCCAGCAGCTTAGGTTCTCAGTGGAGCTATGGCTACACCTTC.

This sequence joins TRBV5-1 and TRBJ1-1; D ambiguous. In germline, CDR1 is SGHRS, CDR2 YFSETQ. Between the trimmed V and J ends, which lost 4 bases and 1 base, there was a span of 11 bases. This CDR3 contains 14 residues. As DNA, the CDR3 is TGCGCCAGCAGCCCGGGAGACCCGAACACTGAAGCTTTCTTT. This sequence encodes CASSPGDPNTEAFF. Using reference TRBV5-1 and TRBJ1-1 for the parts outside the CDR3, the full variable domain is KAGVTQTPRYLIKTRGQQVTLSCSPISGHRSVSWYQQTPGQGLQFLFEYFSETQRNKGNFPGRFSGRQFSNSRSEMNVSTLELGDSALYLCASSPGDPNTEAFFGQGTRLTVV.

CDR3 residues: CATSDTGGASNQPQHF. The CDR3 DNA follows: TGTGCCACCAGTGATACAGGGGGCGCGAGCAATCAGCCCCAGCATTTT. The rearrangement uses TRBV24-1 and TRBJ1-5; 9 nucleotides align to TRBD1. With V trimmed by 3 bases and J by 1 base, 3 bases remained unmatched. The CDR3 covers 16 residues. The V gene's germline CDR1 is KGHDR and CDR2 SFDVKD.

CDR3 coding DNA: TGCAGCGTTGAAGATCCGCAGGGCGACTATGGCTACACCTTC. Protein sequence: CSVEDPQGDYGYTF. The chain is built from TRBV29-1 and TRBJ1-2; maybe TRBD1 (5 bases). With 0 bases removed from V and 3 bases from J, the gap between germline ends came to 11 bases. CDR3 length: 14 amino acids. Germline loops: CDR1 SQVTM, CDR2 ANQGSEA.

The chain is built from TRBV13 and TRBJ2-1; D unclear. Germline assignment: CDR1 PRHDT and CDR2 FYEKMQ (reference sequence). The V and J ends lost 1 base and 0 bases respectively, with 13 bases between them. This CDR3 has 17 amino acids. CDR3 sequence: CASSLAPQVSSYNEQFF. CDR3 bases: TGTGCCAGCAGCTTAGCCCCGCAGGTCAGCTCCTACAATGAGCAGTTCTTC. Filled out from reference TRBV13 and TRBJ2-1, the complete variable domain reads AAGVIQSPRHLIKEKRETATLKCYPIPRHDTVYWYQQGPGQDPQFLISFYEKMQSDKGSIPDRFSAQQFSDYHSELNMSSLELGDSALYFCASSLAPQVSSYNEQFFGPGTRLTVL.

The chain has TRBV19 and TRBJ1-2; TRBD1 might be the D (5 bases). The CDR3 is 13 amino acids. Trimming shortened V by 6 bases and J by 1 base, and 9 bases separated the two germline ends. Per germline, CDR1 LNHDA and CDR2 SQIVND (reference sequence). This CDR3 is CASSYRSNYGYTF. In nucleotides, the CDR3 is TGTGCCAGTAGCTACAGGAGTAACTATGGCTACACCTTC.

V and J are TRBV30 and TRBJ1-4; D remains unclear. CDR1 is GTSNPN, CDR2 SVGIG, per germline (reference sequence). With 3 bases removed from V and 7 bases from J, the gap between germline ends came to 12 bases. This CDR3 comprises 13 residues. The CDR3 region has the DNA TGTGCCTGGAGGCCGTGGGGAGGTGAAAAACTGTTTTTT. Translated, it gives CAWRPWGGEKLFF.

The chain couples TRBV7-9 to TRBJ1-4; 10 bases agree with TRBD1. Germline CDR1 and CDR2: SEHNR and FQNEAQ (reference sequence). V dropped 6 bases and J dropped 7; count of bases not matched to a gene: 8. The CDR3 sequence is 15 residues long. The chain's CDR3 is CASRPDRGRVEKLFF. For the CDR3, the DNA is TGTGCCAGCAGGCCCGACAGGGGGCGCGTTGAAAAACTGTTTTTT.

The chain is built from TRBV5-4 and TRBJ2-6, with 8 bases aligning to TRBD1. The germline V gene has CDR1 SGHNT and CDR2 YYREEE (reference sequence). The CDR3 totals 16 residues. V gave up 0 bases and J gave up 4 bases; unmatched junction bases: 3. The DNA of the CDR3 is TGTGCCAGCAGCTTGGGGACAGGGCCCGGGGCCAACGTCCTGACTTTC. Translating gives CASSLGTGPGANVLTF.

The table lists this clone with a few counts. The chain is built from TRBV29-1 and TRBJ1-3; TRBD1 matches 8 bases. This CDR3 is built from 13 residues. Trimming at V came to 4 bases and at J to 4 bases, leaving 3 bases not matched to a gene. Germline lookup yields CDR1 SQVTM and CDR2 ANQGSEA. The DNA for the CDR3 is TGCAGCGTTGTCCAGGGGGCAGGAAACACCATATATTTT. Amino acids: CSVVQGAGNTIYF.

The CDR3 sequence is CASSKTATAGYGYTF. In nucleotides, the CDR3 is TGTGCCAGCAGCAAAACAGCCACCGCGGGGTATGGCTACACCTTC. The chain combines TRBV7-9 with TRBJ1-2, with D unclear. This CDR3 has 15 amino acids. Trimming pared 5 bases from V and 5 bases from J, leaving 18 bases between. From germline, CDR1 is SEHNR and CDR2 FQNEAQ (reference sequence).

The chain links TRBV2 to TRBJ2-2, with D possibly TRBD2 on 7 matching bases. There are 16 residues in the CDR3. V lost 2 bases to trimming and J lost 6 bases, with 16 bases between them. CDR1 is SNHLY, CDR2 FYNNEI, per germline. CDR3: CASSERGGRTPGELFF. CDR3 DNA sequence: TGTGCCAGCAGTGAAAGGGGGGGACGTACCCCCGGGGAGCTGTTTTTT.

CDR3: CASSFPGTGGTGTGYTF. The CDR3 DNA reads TGCGCCAGCAGCTTTCCCGGGACAGGGGGCACCGGCACTGGCTACACCTTC. This rearrangement joins TRBV5-1 to TRBJ1-2; 12 nucleotides line up with TRBD1. The CDR3 spans 17 residues. The germline CDR1 and CDR2 sequences are SGHRS and YFSETQ. The V gene end was trimmed by 2 bases and the J gene end by 7 bases; junction bases not matched to a gene: 12.

This chain connects TRBV28 to TRBJ1-3, with 7 bases identical to TRBD1. V lost 1 base and J lost 2; bases outside the gene matches: 8. The CDR3 spans 17 residues. Germline V gene lookup returns CDR1 MDHEN and CDR2 SYDVKM. The DNA of the CDR3 is TGTGCCAGCAGTTTATCCCCAGGGGGATTAGCTGGAAACACCATATATTTT. It translates to CASSLSPGGLAGNTIYF. The full variable domain, its missing parts supplied by reference TRBV28 and TRBJ1-3, is DVKVTQSSRYLVKRTGEKVFLECVQDMDHENMFWYRQDPGLGLRLIYFSYDVKMKEKGDIPEGYSVSREKKERFSLILESASTNQTSMYLCASSLSPGGLAGNTIYFGEGSWLTVV.

The genes are TRBV6-4 and TRBJ2-1; 11 bases agree with TRBD2. CDR3 length: 15 amino acids. In germline, CDR1 is MRHNA, CDR2 SNTAGT. Losses at the gene ends were 6 bases for V and 4 bases for J; bases not matched to a gene: 5. CDR3 region: CASSGSGGAYNEQFF. Here the CDR3 DNA reads TGTGCCAGCAGCGGTAGCGGGGGGGCTTACAATGAGCAGTTCTTC.

This chain links TRBV11-2 with TRBJ2-1; D is perhaps TRBD1 (6 bases). Per germline, CDR1 SGHAT and CDR2 FQNNGV. The CDR3 length is 14 residues. The V and J ends lost 5 bases and 1 base respectively, with 9 bases between them. The CDR3 loop reads CASSITGSYNEQFF. In DNA, the CDR3 is TGTGCCAGCAGCATTACAGGGTCCTACAATGAGCAGTTCTTC.

V gene TRBV7-9 combines with J gene TRBJ2-2; 8 bases are shared with TRBD2. Trimming cost V 5 bases and J 5 bases; bases outside gene matches: 10. The CDR3 has 16 residues. Germline CDR1 reads SEHNR; CDR2 reads FQNEAQ (reference sequence). CDR3 in DNA: TGTGCCAGCAGCCCGCCCGAGGGGACTAGGACCGGGGAGCTGTTTTTT. Amino acid sequence: CASSPPEGTRTGELFF.